The clone carrying this T cell receptor (beta chain) showed up just once. Its antigen is as yet unknown. This specimen belongs to a study of long-term antiretroviral therapy in people with HIV. Study results and caveats: CDR3 length ranges were narrower in HIV repertoires than in controls. Blood collection from about 2004 to 2017 possibly occurred under older ART regimens.

The assay, immunoSEQ v3.0, was run at survey level. Sequenced by immunoSEQ multiplex PCR; TCRdb stores in-frame clones only, minus some. This sample has under 30,000 clones, with about 94% found just once. Germline CDR1 SGHTA, CDR2 FQGTGA. The CDR3 is 15 residues long. Trimming took 0 bases from V and 6 from J; bases not matched to a gene: 3. Sample: unsorted PBMCs, taken approximately 7.1 years after starting antiretroviral therapy. J is TRBJ2-2 and V is TRBV7-3; 8 bases align to TRBD2. The TCR was taken from a man aged 45-65 years with HIV. CDR3 residues: CASSLTGGAAGELFF. In DNA form, the CDR3 reads TGTGCCAGCAGCTTAACCGGGGGGGCCGCCGGGGAGCTGTTTTTT. Supplemented by reference TRBV7-3 and TRBJ2-2, the full variable domain reads GAGVSQTPSNKVTEKGKYVELRCDPISGHTALYWYRQSLGQGPEFLIYFQGTGAADDSGLPNDRFFAVRPEGSVSTLKIQRTERGDSAVYLCASSLTGGAAGELFFGEGSRLTVL.